This T cell receptor beta chain was identified in a study of T cells after yellow fever vaccination. Overall study results and limits: The appearance of a small share of clonotypes in both CD4 and CD8 compartments was observed.

There are 16 residues in the CDR3. Trimming stripped 1 base from V and 5 bases from J, with 15 bases between. CDR1 is LGHNA and CDR2 is YNFKEQ in the germline V gene. TCRdb independently ran MiXCR on the 5' RACE reads; one entry per CDR3 protein. The sample yields around 500,000 distinct CDR3 sequences, less than 25% seen once. As regards this clonotype: The antigen is not known.

This chain uses TRBV4-2 with TRBJ1-5; D is uncertain. The sequenced sample was PBMCs, obtained 21 days after the first yellow fever vaccination. This TCR was sampled from a man between 18 and 29 years old who received the YFV17D yellow fever vaccine. Here the CDR3 DNA reads TGTGCCAGCAGCCAAGGGGATGGACCGCCTGATCAGCCCCAGCATTTT. Translating it yields CASSQGDGPPDQPQHF.